Listed here are 11 T cell receptor beta chains from one sample, sequenced in a study of tumor-infiltrating lymphocytes in primary liver carcinoma. Researchers drew blood RNA from unsorted whole blood and extracted germline DNA as well. The authors made TCR beta cDNA from 500 to 600 ng total RNA with a constant-region primer. Three nested multiplex PCR rounds, a slightly modified ARM-PCR method, built the TCR beta libraries. TRBV1-TRBV30 forward primers and a C-beta reverse primer were used in the first two PCR rounds, which each ran for around 11 cycles. A single record per CDR3 protein comes from TCRdb applying MiXCR to the multiplex PCR reads. The table has approximately 330,000 distinct CDR3 sequences, around three fifths seen once. The sample was peripheral blood. The receptors here all came from a man aged 35 to 55 with primary liver carcinoma and hepatitis B virus infection.

This clonotype was seen repeatedly, ten times or more. This chain joins TRBV29-1 and TRBJ1-1; no definite D call. Germline CDR1 SQVTM, CDR2 ANQGSEA. There are 13 residues in the CDR3. The germline V and J ends were trimmed by 0 bases and 2 bases, with 7 bases remaining between them. The CDR3 protein is CSVEEGINTEAFF. The CDR3, as DNA: TGCAGCGTTGAAGAGGGGATTAACACTGAAGCTTTCTTT.

This clonotype was counted many times. This sequence joins TRBV12-3 or TRBV12-4 and TRBJ2-1; D uncertain. Trimming pared 5 bases from V and 2 bases from J, leaving 7 bases between. This CDR3 spans 13 amino acids. For the CDR3, the DNA is TGTGCCAGCAGTCCGGGTCCCTACAATGAGCAGTTCTTC. This gives the protein CASSPGPYNEQFF.

Comments on this clonotype: A much larger clone sits a single nucleotide away, making a read error possible. V and J are TRBV12-3 or TRBV12-4 and TRBJ2-7, with D perhaps matching TRBD1 or TRBD2 (5 bases each). This CDR3 contains 14 residues. The CDR3 DNA follows: TGTGCCTGCAGTCGGGACGAGAGCTCCTACGAGCAGTACTTC. Translating gives CACSRDESSYEQYF.

This clonotype was found once. The chain employs TRBV14 and TRBJ2-1; TRBD1 aligns across 9 bases. This CDR3 comprises 17 residues. Germline V CDR1 and CDR2: SGHDN, FVKESK. With 2 bases clipped from V and 8 bases from J, the junction kept 13 bases outside the gene matches. CDR3 residues: CASSQYPADRGLYEQFF. The CDR3 nucleotides read TGTGCCAGCAGCCAATATCCGGCGGACAGGGGACTCTATGAGCAGTTCTTC.

On this clonotype itself: A read error is likely, as this CDR3 ends without the conserved phenylalanine or tryptophan. The chain joins TRBV19 to TRBJ2-1; 7 positions match TRBD2. The CDR3 totals 15 residues. The junction had 8 bases not matched to a gene; V was cut back by 1 base and J by 8 bases. Germline loops: CDR1 LNHDA, CDR2 SQIVND (reference sequence). The CDR3, as DNA: TGTGCCAGTAGTATAGGGCTAGCGGCCTTAGATGAGCAGTTCCTC. Translating it yields CASSIGLAALDEQFL.

This clonotype has just one count. A much larger clone sits a single nucleotide away, making a read error possible. The CDR3 DNA is TGTGCCAGCAGTTATTCGTCGTTGAGGCAAGAGACCCAGTACTTC. Its translation: CASSYSSLRQETQYF. This chain links TRBV6-2 or TRBV6-3 with TRBJ2-5; no clear D. The CDR3 has 15 residues. V lost 3 bases and J lost 2, with 13 bases in between. CDR1 is MNHEY, CDR2 SVGEGT, per germline.

Notes on this clonotype: One end of the junction is discordant with germline, which a read error may explain. The chain recombines TRBV6-2 or TRBV6-3 with TRBJ1-5; no firm D call. The germline V gene encodes CDR1 MNHEY and CDR2 SVGEGT. The CDR3 totals 17 residues. The CDR3 loop reads CASSYSSLVISNQPQHF. The CDR3 DNA sequence: TGTGCCAGCAGTTACTCAAGTCTTGTGATCAGCAATCAGCCCCAGCACTTT.

Worth noting for this clonotype: The CDR3 ends on some other residue instead of the conserved phenylalanine or tryptophan, so this is likely a read error. The V call is TRBV11-2, the J call TRBJ2-2; D unclear. Per the germline V gene, CDR1 is SGHAT and CDR2 is FQNNGV. V gave up 2 bases and J gave up 9 bases, with 13 bases separating them. The CDR3 sequence is 14 residues long. Here the CDR3 DNA reads TGTGCCAGCAGCTTAAACCTACCCGCCTGGGAGCTGTTTTTA. Translated, it gives CASSLNLPAWELFL.

On this clonotype itself: With a much larger clone just one base away, this may be a read error. The V call is TRBV6-1, the J call TRBJ2-7, with 9 bases matching TRBD1. Germline-derived CDR1 and CDR2 are MNHNS and SASEGT. CDR3 length: 14 amino acids. The CDR3 nucleotides read TGTGCCAGGAGTGAAGCGGACAGGGGCTACGAGCAGTACTTC. Translated: CARSEADRGYEQYF.

The genes are TRBV6-1 and TRBJ1-5, with 7 nucleotides matching TRBD1. Germline CDR1 reads MNHNS; CDR2 reads SASEGT. With 4 bases clipped from V and 3 bases from J, the junction kept 9 bases outside the gene matches. The CDR3 is 16 residues long. The CDR3 DNA reads as TGTGCCAGCAGTGGACAGGGCCAGGGCACCAATCAGCCCCAGCATTTT. Translated, it gives CASSGQGQGTNQPQHF.

With respect to this clonotype: Compared with germline, one end of the junction differs, possibly owing to a read error. This chain links TRBV11-2 with TRBJ2-5; TRBD2 matches at 8 bases. CDR1 is SGHAT and CDR2 is FQNNGV in the germline V gene. The CDR3 totals 17 residues. The CDR3: CAISPVWGAGDGETQYF. In nucleotides, the CDR3 is TGTGCCATCAGCCCCGTCTGGGGAGCGGGAGACGGTGAGACCCAGTACTTC.